Shown below are 22 T cell receptor beta chains from a single sample sequenced in a study of shared clonotypes between healthy human individuals (dated by TCRdb to 2018 to 2021). Receptor libraries were prepared by the immunoSEQ multiplex PCR assay. TCRdb's version of the immuneACCESS table is confined to in-frame rearrangements and falls short of the full clone set. An unresolved V gene accounts for under half of the shortfall where checked; the remainder is of unknown origin. The sample has approximately 740,000 clones on record, about 92% of them singletons. In total, the top ten clones hold less than 25% of the sample. CD8 naive samples consisted of CD45RO-negative cells that were positively selected for CCR7, yielding a CD45RA+CCR7+ population without TemRA cells. The sequencing sample was made of naive CD8+ T cells sorted from blood. Interpreted using the paper, the cell subset or site label stands for: CD45RA+CCR7+. These receptors originate from a man aged 30 to 39 in good health.

J is TRBJ2-3 and V is TRBV29-1; the D gene is possibly TRBD1 (6 bases). With 3 bases removed from V and 6 bases from J, the gap between germline ends came to 10 bases. Per germline, CDR1 SQVTM and CDR2 ANQGSEA. CDR3 length equals 12 residues. Written as DNA, the CDR3 is TGCAGCGTTGAGGGGGCCGGCGATACGCAGTATTTT. This codes for CSVEGAGDTQYF.

The chain joins TRBV27 to TRBJ2-2; D gene ambiguous. Trimming left V 5 bases short and J 3 bases short, with 10 bases between. Germline V gene lookup returns CDR1 MNHEY and CDR2 SMNVEV (reference sequence). The CDR3 runs to 14 residues. CDR3 sequence reads: CASSPVTYTGELFF. CDR3 sequence (DNA): TGTGCCAGCAGTCCAGTGACCTACACCGGGGAGCTGTTTTTT.

The genes are TRBV30 and TRBJ2-7; D not certain. V was clipped by 0 bases and J by 6 bases, with 9 bases between them. This CDR3 contains 12 residues. Germline CDR1 and CDR2: GTSNPN and SVGIG (reference sequence). The CDR3 sequence is CAWSVDSAEQYF. The CDR3, as DNA: TGTGCCTGGAGTGTAGACTCTGCCGAGCAGTACTTC.

This clone has just one count. CDR3: CASSDSGRAHKEQFF. CDR3 DNA: TGTGCCAGCAGCGATAGCGGGAGGGCCCATAAAGAGCAGTTCTTC. The chain employs TRBV7-6 and TRBJ2-1, with 11 bases that match TRBD2. This CDR3 comprises 15 residues. Germline CDR1 is SGHVS and CDR2 is FNYEAQ. With 5 bases clipped from V and 10 bases from J, the junction kept 10 bases outside the gene matches.

This chain links TRBV25-1 with TRBJ2-1; 8 bases agree with TRBD1. Trimming cost V 7 bases and J 4 bases; bases outside gene matches: 15. Looked up from germline, CDR1 is MGHDK and CDR2 is SYGVNS. The CDR3 length is 17 residues. In nucleotides, the CDR3 is TGTGCCAGCACACGCCCGGGACAGGAAAACCGGTACAATGAGCAGTTCTTC. Its protein product is CASTRPGQENRYNEQFF.

The genes are TRBV15 and TRBJ2-1; D uncertain. Per germline, CDR1 LNHNV and CDR2 YYDKDF (reference sequence). Trimming shortened V by 3 bases and J by 7 bases, and 16 bases separated the two germline ends. The CDR3 totals 15 residues. The CDR3 region has the DNA TGTGCCACCAGCAGCTTGGCGGATGGGGTTAATGAGCAGTTCTTC. Its protein product is CATSSLADGVNEQFF.

The chain recombines TRBV27 with TRBJ2-7; no firm D call. The CDR3 has 12 amino acids. Trimming took off 5 bases at V and 3 bases at J, with 8 bases between the two ends. Germline values: CDR1 MNHEY, CDR2 SMNVEV (reference sequence). The CDR3 DNA sequence: TGTGCCAGCAGTAATACCTTCTACGAGCAGTACTTC. As protein: CASSNTFYEQYF.

The gene calls are TRBV4-2 and TRBJ2-7, with 14 positions matching TRBD2. Germline CDR1 and CDR2: LGHNA and YNFKEQ. Trimming removed 1 base from V and 5 bases from J; junction bases left unmatched: 10. The CDR3 contains 18 residues. CDR3 coding DNA: TGTGCCAGCAGCCAAGCCTACCCCCCGACTAGCGGGAGGGACGAGCAGTACTTC. It is translated as CASSQAYPPTSGRDEQYF.

This clone was counted between two and nine times. This chain links TRBV28 with TRBJ1-4; a weak D match, TRBD1 (5 bases). The CDR3 sequence is 13 residues long. The V gene lost 8 bases and the J gene lost 3 bases, with 10 bases spanning the gap. The V gene's germline CDR1 is MDHEN and CDR2 SYDVKM. The CDR3 sequence: CASGTESNEKLFF. The DNA of the CDR3 is TGTGCCAGCGGGACCGAATCTAATGAAAAACTGTTTTTT.

The table lists this clone with a count of one. The chain recombines TRBV5-1 with TRBJ2-5; no clear D. Looked up from germline, CDR1 is SGHRS and CDR2 is YFSETQ. V was trimmed by 0 bases and J by 5 bases, leaving 11 bases between them. The CDR3 runs 14 residues. CDR3 in DNA: TGCGCCAGCAGCTTGGAAAAGTTTTTCGAGACCCAGTACTTC. This codes for CASSLEKFFETQYF.

The V gene is TRBV6-5, the J gene TRBJ1-4, with D uncertain. The germline V gene encodes CDR1 MNHEY and CDR2 SVGAGI. The CDR3 is 13 residues long. With 0 bases removed from V and 12 bases from J, the gap between germline ends came to 11 bases. The chain's CDR3 is CASSYSGPGELFF. The CDR3 region has the DNA TGTGCCAGCAGTTACTCGGGCCCCGGGGAACTGTTTTTT.

V is TRBV11-3 and J is TRBJ2-1, with 8 bases lining up with TRBD2. V was clipped by 6 bases and J by 6 bases; unmatched bases: 4. From germline, CDR1 is SGHNT and CDR2 YENEEA. The length of the CDR3 is 13 residues. The CDR3 loop reads CASRSGTSNEQFF. The CDR3 DNA is TGTGCCAGCAGGTCCGGGACTAGCAATGAGCAGTTCTTC. Full variable domain (remainder filled in from reference TRBV11-3 and TRBJ2-1): EAGVVQSPRYKIIEKKQPVAFWCNPISGHNTLYWYLQNLGQGPELLIRYENEEAVDDSQLPKDRFSAERLKGVDSTLKIQPAELGDSAVYLCASRSGTSNEQFFGPGTRLTVL.

For the CDR3, the DNA is TGCAGCGTTGAAGGACTAGCGGGAGAGGGAGATACGCAGTATTTT. Its protein product is CSVEGLAGEGDTQYF. The V gene is TRBV29-1, the J gene TRBJ2-3; TRBD2 matches 12 bases. V trimming: 1 base; J trimming: 5 bases; junction bases outside the gene matches: 4. The CDR3 totals 15 residues. Germline CDR1 is SQVTM and CDR2 is ANQGSEA.

This chain uses TRBV11-3 with TRBJ2-7, with TRBD2 as a possible D gene (6 bases). V was shortened by 5 bases and J by 7 bases, with 12 bases between the two germline ends. The CDR3 covers 12 residues. Looked up from germline, CDR1 is SGHNT and CDR2 is YENEEA. This chain's CDR3 is CASSMDAGEQYF. The CDR3 DNA reads as TGTGCCAGCAGCATGGACGCGGGGGAGCAGTACTTC.

The chain employs TRBV7-6 and TRBJ2-6, with D possibly being TRBD1 or TRBD2 (5 bases each). The V end was cut by 4 bases, the J end by 4 bases, with 14 bases between. From germline, CDR1 is SGHVS and CDR2 FNYEAQ. This CDR3 has 16 amino acids. The CDR3 here is CASSSRGLGGANVLTF. The CDR3 region has the DNA TGTGCCAGCAGCTCGAGGGGATTGGGAGGGGCCAACGTCCTGACTTTC. The whole variable domain, filled in from reference TRBV7-6 and TRBJ2-6, reads GAGVSQSPRYKVTKRGQDVALRCDPISGHVSLYWYRQALGQGPEFLTYFNYEAQQDKSGLPNDRFSAERPEGSISTLTIQRTEQRDSAMYRCASSSRGLGGANVLTFGAGSRLTVL.

This chain uses TRBV11-2 with TRBJ2-1; D is perhaps TRBD1 (6 bases). This CDR3 is built from 17 residues. The ends were cut back, 4 bases at V and 0 bases at J, with 16 bases in the middle. Germline lookup yields CDR1 SGHAT and CDR2 FQNNGV. This CDR3 reads CASSSPGHGSSYNEQFF. In DNA, the CDR3 is TGTGCCAGCAGCTCGCCGGGACATGGGAGCTCCTACAATGAGCAGTTCTTC.

This clone has a single count. Within the sample, other DNA sequences also encode this same CDR3. V usage is TRBV28 and J usage is TRBJ1-5; D not certain. The CDR3 covers 13 residues. Trimming took off 1 base at V and 1 base at J, with 2 bases between the two ends. Germline V CDR1 and CDR2: MDHEN, SYDVKM. The CDR3 loop is CASSLSSNQPQHF. The CDR3 bases are TGTGCCAGCAGTTTATCCAGCAATCAGCCCCAGCATTTT.

This chain uses TRBV6-1 with TRBJ2-5, with D possibly being TRBD1 or TRBD2 (6 bases each). The CDR3 sequence is 14 residues long. CDR1 MNHNS and CDR2 SASEGT come from the germline V gene. The V and J ends lost 8 bases and 2 bases respectively, with 15 bases between them. The CDR3 bases are TGTGCCAGCTGGGGGCGGGGCCTACAAGAGACCCAGTACTTC. It translates to CASWGRGLQETQYF.

A note on this clone: Other DNA sequences in the sample encode the same CDR3. The rearrangement joins TRBV6-6 to TRBJ1-1; D is unclear. V shed 6 bases and J shed 2 bases, with 10 bases lying between them. The CDR3 runs to 13 residues. Germline V CDR1 and CDR2: MNHNY, SVGAGI (reference sequence). CDR3 bases: TGTGCCAGCAGCCCCGGCCCCAACACTGAAGCTTTCTTT. As protein: CASSPGPNTEAFF.

The chain carries TRBV6-4 and TRBJ2-5; perhaps D is TRBD1 or TRBD2 (5 bases each). V shed 2 bases and J shed 3 bases, with 16 bases lying between them. From germline, CDR1 is MRHNA and CDR2 SNTAGT. There are 16 residues in the CDR3. The CDR3 DNA reads TGTGCCAGCAGTGACAGCGTCGGGACGCAGGAAGAGACCCAGTACTTC. Protein sequence: CASSDSVGTQEETQYF.

V and J are TRBV5-8 and TRBJ2-1; 7 bases line up with TRBD1. Germline-derived CDR1 and CDR2 are SGHTS and YDEGEE. V shed 1 base and J 6 bases; nucleotides not matched to a gene: 1. CDR3 length: 13 residues. The CDR3 sequence: CASSLPGGNEQFF. The DNA of the CDR3 is TGTGCCAGCAGCTTGCCAGGGGGCAATGAGCAGTTCTTC.

This sequence joins TRBV6-5 and TRBJ1-2; D is possibly TRBD1 (6 bases). Trimming took 0 bases from V and 7 from J, leaving 9 bases between them. Germline V CDR1 and CDR2: MNHEY, SVGAGI. This CDR3 has 13 amino acids. The CDR3 loop reads CASSYSGGLGYTF. Written as DNA, the CDR3 is TGTGCCAGCAGTTACTCGGGGGGGCTTGGCTACACCTTC.